This T cell receptor (beta chain) is drawn from a study of OX40 agonist ivuxolimab in advanced cancers. Libraries were prepared by immunoSEQ multiplex PCR; TCRdb keeps only in-frame clonotypes and omits some of them. The sample carries approximately 74,000 clones, about 93% recorded once. CDR3 length: 16 residues. Germline V gives CDR1 SGHNT, CDR2 YYREEE (reference sequence). V shed 5 bases and J 3 bases; nucleotides not matched to a gene: 6. Sequencing used CD4+ or CD8+ T cells sorted from blood, obtained in a trial of the OX40 agonist ivuxolimab. The chain carries TRBV5-4 and TRBJ2-7, with 15 bases fitting TRBD2. The sequence was obtained from an adult with an advanced solid tumor such as melanoma, head and neck, liver or kidney cancer. CDR3 amino acids: CASSTGTSGGYYEQYF. The CDR3 DNA is TGTGCCAGCAGTACCGGGACTAGCGGGGGGTACTACGAGCAGTACTTC.